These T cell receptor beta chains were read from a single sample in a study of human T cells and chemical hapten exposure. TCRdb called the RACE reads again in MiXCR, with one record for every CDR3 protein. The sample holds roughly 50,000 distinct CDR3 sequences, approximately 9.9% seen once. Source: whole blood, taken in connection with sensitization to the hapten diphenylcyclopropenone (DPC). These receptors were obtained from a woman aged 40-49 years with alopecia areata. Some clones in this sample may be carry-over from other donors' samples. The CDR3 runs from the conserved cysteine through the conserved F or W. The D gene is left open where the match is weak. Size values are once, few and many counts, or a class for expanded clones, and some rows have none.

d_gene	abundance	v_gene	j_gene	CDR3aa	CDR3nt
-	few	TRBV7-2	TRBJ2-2	CASSLSPTTGELFF	TGTGCCAGCAGCTTAAGTCCGACCACCGGGGAGCTGTTTTTT
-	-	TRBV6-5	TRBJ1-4	CASSRGTGNEKLFF	TGTGCCAGCAGTAGGGGGACGGGGAATGAAAAACTGTTTTTT
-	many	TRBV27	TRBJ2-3	CASSLQRASTDTQYF	TGTGCCAGCAGTTTACAGCGGGCAAGCACAGATACGCAGTATTTT
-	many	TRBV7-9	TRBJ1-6	CASSPHDRMNSPLHF	TGTGCCAGCAGCCCGCACGACAGGATGAATTCACCCCTCCACTTT
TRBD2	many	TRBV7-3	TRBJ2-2	CASSPWSGVTGELFF	TGTGCCAGCAGCCCCTGGAGCGGGGTTACCGGGGAGCTGTTTTTT
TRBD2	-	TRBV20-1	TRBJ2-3	CSARRGGPTDTQYF	TGCAGTGCTAGGCGCGGGGGGCCGACAGATACGCAGTATTTT
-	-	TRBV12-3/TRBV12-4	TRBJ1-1	CASSFLLAAEAFF	TGTGCCAGCAGTTTTCTCTTAGCAGCTGAAGCTTTCTTT
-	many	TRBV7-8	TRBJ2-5	CASSRGTPPETQYF	TGTGCCAGCAGCCGCGGGACCCCACCGGAGACCCAGTACTTC
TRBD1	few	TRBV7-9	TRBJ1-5	CASSDSGQGNQPQHF	TGTGCCAGCAGCGATTCCGGACAGGGCAATCAGCCCCAGCATTTT
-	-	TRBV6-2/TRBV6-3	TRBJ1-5	CASSSTGNQPQHF	TGTGCCAGCAGTTCCACAGGCAATCAGCCCCAGCATTTT
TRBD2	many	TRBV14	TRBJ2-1	CASSLAGGYNEQFF	TGTGCCAGCAGCCTAGCGGGGGGGTACAATGAGCAGTTCTTC
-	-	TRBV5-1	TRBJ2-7	CASSLGPGAVVEQYF	TGCGCCAGCAGCTTGGGACCAGGAGCGGTGGTGGAGCAGTACTTC
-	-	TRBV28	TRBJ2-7	CASSLMVDRATYEQYF	TGTGCCAGCAGTTTGATGGTCGACAGAGCCACCTACGAGCAGTACTTC
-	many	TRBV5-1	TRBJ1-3	CASSSSGTGNTIYF	TGCGCCAGCAGCTCCTCAGGGACTGGAAACACCATATATTTT
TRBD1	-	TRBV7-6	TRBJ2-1	CASSLGQGAENEQFF	TGTGCCAGCAGCTTAGGACAGGGGGCTGAAAATGAGCAGTTCTTC
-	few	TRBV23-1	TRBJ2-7	CASSQSCLPYEQYF	TGCGCCAGCAGTCAATCCTGCTTACCCTACGAGCAGTACTTC
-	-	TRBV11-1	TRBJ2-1	CASSPRGDEQFF	TGTGCCAGCAGCCCGCGCGGGGACGAGCAGTTCTTC
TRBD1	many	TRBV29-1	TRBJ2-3	CSVEQGAADTQYF	TGCAGCGTTGAACAGGGGGCAGCAGATACGCAGTATTTT
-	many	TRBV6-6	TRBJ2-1	CASSYSDHSYNEQFF	TGTGCCAGCAGTTACTCTGATCACTCCTACAATGAGCAGTTCTTC
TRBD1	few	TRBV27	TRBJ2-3	CASSLIVPGQLTDTQYF	TGTGCCAGCAGTTTGATTGTCCCGGGACAGCTCACAGATACGCAGTATTTT
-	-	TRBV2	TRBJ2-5	CASRTLGAETQYF	TGTGCCAGCAGGACACTAGGTGCAGAGACCCAGTACTTC
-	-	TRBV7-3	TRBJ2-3	CASSLGTIADTQYF	TGTGCCAGCAGCTTAGGGACAATAGCAGATACGCAGTATTTT
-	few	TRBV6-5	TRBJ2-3	CASSATVSSTDTQYF	TGTGCCAGCAGCGCGACAGTCTCTAGCACAGATACGCAGTATTTT
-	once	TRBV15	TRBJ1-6	CATSRVQGRGSPLHF	TGTGCCACCAGCAGAGTACAGGGAAGGGGTTCACCCCTCCACTTT
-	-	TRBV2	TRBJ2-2	CASSEAGTYTGELFF	TGTGCCAGCAGTGAAGCGGGGACCTACACCGGGGAGCTGTTTTTT